A selection of T cell receptor beta chains follows, all from one sample in a study of shared clonotypes between healthy human individuals. Some clones are missing from TCRdb's copy, which holds only in-frame ones; the method was immunoSEQ multiplex PCR. The sample lists roughly 2 million clones, about 95% occurring once. The specimen sequenced was naive CD8+ T cells sorted from blood. The receptors derive from a man aged 18 to 29 in good health. Each CDR3 is given with its conserved first and last residue. The D gene is left open where the match is weak. Size values are once, few and many counts, or a class for expanded clones, and some rows have none.

TRBV11-2	.	.	TRBJ2-5	TGTGCCAGCAGCCCCCCGAGGCCCCAAGAGACCCAGTACTTC	CASSPPRPQETQYF
TRBV7-9	.	.	TRBJ1-4	TGTGCCAGCAGCGGGGGGAGGGAACGACTGTTTTTT	CASSGGRERLFF
TRBV6-5	.	.	TRBJ1-6	TGTGCCAGCAGTTACTCGAGTTTGGGGGAGTCGACACCCCTCCACTTT	CASSYSSLGESTPLHF
TRBV7-8	.	.	TRBJ2-6	TGTGCCAGCAGCCTGCCGGACGGAGGCTCTGGGGCCAACGTCCTGACTTTC	CASSLPDGGSGANVLTF
TRBV7-8	TRBD1	.	TRBJ2-7	TGTGCCAGCAGCCTGTCACAGGGGGCAGGCTACGAGCAGTACTTC	CASSLSQGAGYEQYF
TRBV4-1	.	.	TRBJ1-2	TGCGCCAGCAGCCGGGAGGAGGGGAGCGACTATGGCTACACCTTC	CASSREEGSDYGYTF
TRBV23-1	TRBD1	.	TRBJ2-5	TGCGCCAGCAGTCAATTGAAGGGGACAGGGGAAGAGACCCAGTACTTC	CASSQLKGTGEETQYF
TRBV7-9	.	.	TRBJ2-7	TGTGCCAGCAGTCTTGCTTTCGGACATCTCTACGAGCAGTACTTC	CASSLAFGHLYEQYF
TRBV7-9	.	.	TRBJ2-1	TGTGCCAGCAGCTTCGACATGCCCTACAATGAGCAGTTCTTC	CASSFDMPYNEQFF
TRBV14	.	.	TRBJ2-5	TGTGCCAGCAGCCAAGTACACAGCCAAGAGACCCAGTACTTC	CASSQVHSQETQYF
TRBV9	.	.	TRBJ2-7	TGTGCCAGCAGCCCTTGGAGGACTTCCTCCTACGAGCAGTACTTC	CASSPWRTSSYEQYF
TRBV2	.	.	TRBJ2-5	TGTGCCAGCAGTGAGTCGTTGGGGTTTCAAGAGACCCAGTACTTC	CASSESLGFQETQYF
TRBV6-5	TRBD1	.	TRBJ2-7	TGTGCCAGCAGTTCGGGACAGGGGTACGAGCAGTACTTC	CASSSGQGYEQYF
TRBV2	.	.	TRBJ2-1	TGTGCCGTTAGGGTGGGAGTCTCGGTGGCTGAGCAGTTCTTC	CAVRVGVSVAEQFF
TRBV15	TRBD1	.	TRBJ2-6	TGTGCCACCAGCAGAGACCTGACAGGGCTAAAGGTTGTGTCTGGGGCCAACGTCCTGACTTTC	CATSRDLTGLKVVSGANVLTF
TRBV15	.	.	TRBJ1-5	TGTGCCACCAGCAGAGATATACAGCAGAATCAGCCCCAGCATTTT	CATSRDIQQNQPQHF
TRBV7-3	TRBD2	.	TRBJ2-1	TGTGCCAGCAGCTTAATGGGACTAGCGGGGGAATACAATGAGCAGTTCTTC	CASSLMGLAGEYNEQFF
TRBV19	.	.	TRBJ2-7	TGTGCCAGTAGTATAGCGACAGGCTGGGATTGGGAGCAGTACTTC	CASSIATGWDWEQYF
TRBV30	.	.	TRBJ1-4	TGTGCCTGGAGTCCCGGCCACGAAGGGAATGAAAAACTGTTTTTT	CAWSPGHEGNEKLFF
TRBV27	.	.	TRBJ2-3	TGTGCCAGCAGTGCCTATTGGGGGGATACGCAGTATTTT	CASSAYWGDTQYF
TRBV28	.	.	TRBJ1-2	TGTGCCAGCAGTTTCCAGGGATGGGCTGGCTACACCTTC	CASSFQGWAGYTF
TRBV27	.	.	TRBJ1-5	TGTGCCAGCAGTTCGACCCGGAGGGCCGGGGTTGACCCCCAGCATTTT	CASSSTRRAGVDPQHF
TRBV30	.	.	TRBJ1-4	TGTGCCTGGAGTGTAAGAGAGTGGGAAAAACTGTTTTTT	CAWSVREWEKLFF
TRBV4-2	TRBD1	.	TRBJ1-2	TGTGCCAGCAGCTCAACGCCGCAGGGGGACTATGGCTACACCTTC	CASSSTPQGDYGYTF
TRBV7-8	.	.	TRBJ1-1	TGTGCCAGCAGCTTAGATGGGTGGGCTGAAGCTTTCTTT	CASSLDGWAEAFF
TRBV2	.	.	TRBJ1-2	TGTGCCAGCAGGTTGGGCAGGGCCTATGGCTACACCTTC	CASRLGRAYGYTF
TRBV11-2	TRBD2	.	TRBJ2-2	TGTGCCAGCAGCCCTTTCCCCTGGGCTAGCGGGGAGAACACCGGGGAGCTGTTTTTT	CASSPFPWASGENTGELFF
TRBV10-3	TRBD1	.	TRBJ1-5	TGTGCCATCAGTGAAGGGGGCGGTTATCAGCCCCAGCATTTT	CAISEGGGYQPQHF
TRBV2	.	few	TRBJ2-5	TGTGCCAGCGTCGTTAGGGGGGGACAGTCACAAGAGACCCAGTACTTC	CASVVRGGQSQETQYF
TRBV25-1	.	.	TRBJ2-2	TGTGCCAGTAGCTACGAGGTCACCGGGGAGCTGTTTTTT	CASSYEVTGELFF
TRBV19	TRBD2	.	TRBJ2-5	TGTGCCAGTAGTATAGATCGGGAGGGCCTCGTAAGGGCCCAGTACTTC	CASSIDREGLVRAQYF
TRBV27	.	.	TRBJ1-2	TGTGCCAGCAGTTTATCGCCCTTGGACGGGAAATATGGCTACACCTTC	CASSLSPLDGKYGYTF
TRBV7-9	.	.	TRBJ2-7	TGTGCCAGCAGCTTCCAGGACGAGCAGTACTTC	CASSFQDEQYF
TRBV4-1	TRBD2	.	TRBJ2-7	TGCGCCAGCAGCCAAGATAACGGACTAGCGGCGTACGAGCAGTACTTC	CASSQDNGLAAYEQYF
TRBV6-1	TRBD1	.	TRBJ2-7	TGTGCCAGCAGTGAAGTGGGACAGCCGCTCTACGAGCAGTACTTC	CASSEVGQPLYEQYF
TRBV27	.	.	TRBJ2-7	TGTGCCAGCAGCCAATTATCGGGCAGGACGAAGTCCTGGCAGAGCTTC	CASSQLSGRTKSWQSF
TRBV7-2	.	.	TRBJ2-7	TGTGCCAGCAGCTCGGAAACACCGCGAGCCGAGCAGTACTTC	CASSSETPRAEQYF
TRBV20-1	.	.	TRBJ2-7	TGCAGTGCAGGACGCCTTTGGGAGCAGTACTTC	CSAGRLWEQYF
TRBV6-1	TRBD2	.	TRBJ2-1	TGTGCCAGCAGTAGACTGGGCGGGAGGGCCCATGAGCAGTTCTTC	CASSRLGGRAHEQFF
TRBV4-1	.	.	TRBJ2-1	TGCGCCAGCAGCCAAGTAGCACTAATATCCGACAATGAGCAGTTCTTC	CASSQVALISDNEQFF
TRBV15	TRBD1	.	TRBJ1-2	TGTGCCACCAGCGGGTGGGCCCCGGGACAGACAAACTATGGCTACACCTTC	CATSGWAPGQTNYGYTF
TRBV5-1	.	.	TRBJ2-1	TGCGCCAGCAGCCCTTGGGACGGACTTACTGAGCAGTTCTTC	CASSPWDGLTEQFF
TRBV6-1	TRBD1	.	TRBJ1-5	TGTGCCAGCAGGTCCGGGACAGGACGCCCCCAGCATTTT	CASRSGTGRPQHF
TRBV4-3	TRBD1	.	TRBJ2-7	TGCGCCAGCAGCCAAGAGCCAGGGGGCTCCTACGAGCAGTACTTC	CASSQEPGGSYEQYF
TRBV28	.	.	TRBJ2-3	TGTGCCAGCAGTTTTCTTAAATCGGCGGATACGCAGTATTTT	CASSFLKSADTQYF
TRBV5-1	.	.	TRBJ1-1	TGCGCCAGCAGCTTCGGCGGGGACACTGAAGCTTTCTTT	CASSFGGDTEAFF
TRBV30	.	.	TRBJ2-2	TGTGCCTGGGAGACAGGCGGCGGGGAGCTGGTTTTT	CAWETGGGELVF
TRBV7-9	.	.	TRBJ2-7	TGTGCCAGCAGCCCGGAGGAGTGGGCGGGGATAAACTACGAGCAGTACTTC	CASSPEEWAGINYEQYF
TRBV2	TRBD1	.	TRBJ1-4	TGTGCCAGCAAGACGACAGGGGGAGGTGAAAAACTGTTTTTT	CASKTTGGGEKLFF
TRBV18	.	.	TRBJ2-7	TGTGCCAGCTCACCACCGGTGGGCGGAGACTCCTACGAGCAGTACTTC	CASSPPVGGDSYEQYF
TRBV27	.	.	TRBJ2-7	TGTGCCAGCAGTTTAACGGCAGCCTACGAGCAGTACTTC	CASSLTAAYEQYF
TRBV15	.	once	TRBJ2-7	TGTGCCACCAGTAGAGGAGGCGGCGAGAGCTACGAGCAGTACTTC	CATSRGGGESYEQYF